This entry features one TCR beta chain sequence. What it recognizes is unknown. Tregs were sorted as CD4+CD25+CD127-/low cells. Whole-study results and caveats: The TCR gene usage of tumor memory CD4+ T cells clustered together with blood and lymph node memory CD4+ cells and with lymph node naive CD4+ cells.

After constant-region reverse-primer amplification, full-length variable regions underwent semi-nested PCR with Nested Universal Primer A. A single record per CDR3 protein comes from TCRdb applying MiXCR to the 5' RACE reads. This table has about 10,000 distinct CDR3 sequences, under 50% appearing once. CDR3 size: 15 residues. V gave up 4 bases and J gave up 6 bases; unmatched junction bases: 6. The chain carries TRBV12-3 or TRBV12-4 and TRBJ2-3, with 11 bases that match TRBD2. This TCR derives from a female donor with breast cancer. Sequenced input: Tregs sorted from a lymph node. The CDR3 reads CASSSSSGRRDTQYF. The CDR3 nucleotides read TGTGCCAGCAGTTCCTCTAGCGGGAGGAGGGATACGCAGTATTTT.